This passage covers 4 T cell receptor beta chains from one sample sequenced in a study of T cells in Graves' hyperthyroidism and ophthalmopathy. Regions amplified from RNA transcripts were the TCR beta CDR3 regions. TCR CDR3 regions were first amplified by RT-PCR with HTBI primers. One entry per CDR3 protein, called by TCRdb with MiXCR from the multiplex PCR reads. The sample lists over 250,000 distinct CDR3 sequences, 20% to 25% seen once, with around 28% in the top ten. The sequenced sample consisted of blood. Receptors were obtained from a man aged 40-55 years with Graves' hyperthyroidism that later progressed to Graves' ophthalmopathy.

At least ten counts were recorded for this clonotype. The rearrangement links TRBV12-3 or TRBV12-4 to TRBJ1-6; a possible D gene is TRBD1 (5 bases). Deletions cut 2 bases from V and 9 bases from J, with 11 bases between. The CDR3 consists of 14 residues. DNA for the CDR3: TGTGCCAGCAGTTTATGGGGGAATGGTTCACCCCTCCACTTT. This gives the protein CASSLWGNGSPLHF.

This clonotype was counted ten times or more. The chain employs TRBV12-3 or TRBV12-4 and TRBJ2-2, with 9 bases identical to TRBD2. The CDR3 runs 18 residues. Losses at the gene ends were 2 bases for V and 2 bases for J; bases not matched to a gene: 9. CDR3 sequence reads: CASSLTYLAGVNTGELFF. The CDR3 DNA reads TGTGCCAGCAGTTTAACGTACTTAGCGGGAGTCAACACCGGGGAGCTGTTTTTT.

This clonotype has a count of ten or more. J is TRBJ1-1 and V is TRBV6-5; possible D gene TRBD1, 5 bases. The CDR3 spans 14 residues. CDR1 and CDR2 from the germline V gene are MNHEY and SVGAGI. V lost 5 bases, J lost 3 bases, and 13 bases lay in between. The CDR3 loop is CASSHPGRDTEAFF. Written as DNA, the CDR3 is TGTGCCAGCAGTCACCCGGGGCGGGACACTGAAGCTTTCTTT.

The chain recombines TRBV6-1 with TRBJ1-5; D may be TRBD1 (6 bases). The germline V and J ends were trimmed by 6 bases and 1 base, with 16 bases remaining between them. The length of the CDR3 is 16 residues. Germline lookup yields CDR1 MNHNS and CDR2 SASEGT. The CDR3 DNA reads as TGTGCCAGCAGGCCTACAGGGTTCCGGAGCAATCAGCCCCAGCATTTT. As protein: CASRPTGFRSNQPQHF.